The present T cell receptor (beta chain) was sequenced within a study of T cells after yellow fever vaccination. Study context: With SMART-Seq v4 Ultra Low Input, the fractions containing low cell numbers were prepared. Study observations and caveats: Abundant clonotypes from the bulk population could contaminate FACS-sorted repertoires.

The germline V gene has CDR1 SGHTA and CDR2 FQGNSA. The V gene lost 4 bases and the J gene lost 6 bases, with 15 bases spanning the gap. The CDR3 covers 15 residues. MiXCR was run by TCRdb on the 5' RACE reads, yielding one entry per CDR3 protein. The sample holds 450,000 to 650,000 distinct CDR3 sequences, 21% seen once. This clonotype was counted at least ten times. Its antigen is currently unknown. This TCR was sampled from a man in his late teens or twenties who received the YFV17D yellow fever vaccine. The genes are TRBV7-2 and TRBJ2-2, with unresolved D. The starting material was PBMCs, obtained roughly 23 days after the first yellow fever vaccination. CDR3 sequence: CASSSLPGTAGELFF. In DNA form, the CDR3 reads TGTGCCAGCAGCTCTCTCCCAGGAACCGCCGGGGAGCTGTTTTTT.